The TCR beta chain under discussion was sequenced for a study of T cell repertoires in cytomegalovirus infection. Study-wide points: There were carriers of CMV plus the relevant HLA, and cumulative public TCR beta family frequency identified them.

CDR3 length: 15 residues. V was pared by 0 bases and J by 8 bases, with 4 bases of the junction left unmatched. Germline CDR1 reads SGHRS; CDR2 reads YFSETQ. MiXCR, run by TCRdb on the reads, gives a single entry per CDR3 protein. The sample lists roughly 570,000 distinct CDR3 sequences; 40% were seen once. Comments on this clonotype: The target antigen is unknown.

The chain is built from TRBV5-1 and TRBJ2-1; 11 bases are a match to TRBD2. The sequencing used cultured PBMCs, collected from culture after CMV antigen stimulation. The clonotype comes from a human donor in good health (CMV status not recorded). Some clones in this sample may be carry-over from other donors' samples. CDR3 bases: TGCGCCAGCAGCTTGGCCGGACTAGCGGGCTATGAGCAGTTCTTC. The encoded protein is CASSLAGLAGYEQFF.